This T cell receptor (beta chain) was sequenced during a study of blood T cell repertoires in COVID-19. The wider study: Some COVID-19 samples were acute and others convalescent; all came from the United States, Italy and Spain. T cells, B-cell-depleted T cells, or PBMCs provided the cDNA or gDNA that served as material.

Per the authors' pipeline: Researchers report that nucleated cell counts were estimated from reference gene primer amplification. The repertoire was sequenced with immunoSEQ multiplex PCR; TCRdb's copy has only in-frame clones and lacks some. V, J and clone size are taken as reported in that table, and D and trimming were inferred from the DNA itself. The sample comprises about 120,000 clones, more than 65% of which are singletons, and roughly 2.2% rests with the top ten. The germline V gene encodes CDR1 SGHDT and CDR2 YYEEEE. V lost 4 bases, J lost 10 bases, and 14 bases stayed unmatched. The CDR3 has 15 residues.

The sequencing input was peripheral blood. This receptor was taken from an older woman with acute or convalescent COVID-19. The V gene is TRBV5-6, the J gene TRBJ2-1, with 7 bases matching TRBD1. In DNA, the CDR3 is TGTGCCAGCAGCACGTGGACAGGAGTTCTCCAGGAGCAGTTCTTC. As protein: CASSTWTGVLQEQFF.